The clone carrying this T cell receptor beta chain was observed a single time. What it binds is not known. These data come from a study of cytomegalovirus exposure and HLA in healthy donors. Study-wide background: A prior study identified 117 million unique TCR beta sequences from 180 million or so T cells. General study points: There were several of the most significant clusters that appeared linked to common viral pathogens in a later analysis.

The V gene's germline CDR1 is SEHNR and CDR2 FQNEAQ (reference sequence). The ends lost 11 bases at V and 0 bases at J; junction bases unmatched: 14. This CDR3 is built from 16 residues. PCR amplification relied on 60 Vbeta primers (plus 13 Jbeta primers). The table came from immunoSEQ multiplex PCR; TCRdb's copy has only in-frame clones and leaves some out. Here the sample spans approximately 200,000 clones, over 75% being singletons. Sequences were obtained from PBMCs. The sequence was collected from a boy between 2 and 10 years old in good health and CMV-seronegative. This sequence joins TRBV7-9 and TRBJ2-5; TRBD2 matches 8 bases. The CDR3 region has the DNA TGTGCCTCCACACACCCAGGTAGCGGGGACCAAGAGACCCAGTACTTC. Protein sequence: CASTHPGSGDQETQYF.